This is a list of T cell receptor beta chains from one sample in a study of PD-1 blockade in mismatch repair-deficient tumors. Profiling relied on immunoSEQ multiplex PCR, and the TCRdb table lists in-frame clones only, not all of them. The repertoire has 30,000 to 35,000 clones, 80% of them found once; the top ten carry 3% to 4%. The sample consisted of PBMCs, taken less than 7 weeks after starting pembrolizumab. All receptors derive from an adult with mismatch repair-deficient cancer. The CDR3 runs from the conserved cysteine through the conserved F or W. Fields, in order: J gene, V gene, clone size, D gene, CDR3 DNA, CDR3 protein. A D gene is named only where the DNA matches it firmly. Part of the rows lack a size; the others show once, few, many or a class for expanded clones.

TRBJ2-1	TRBV18	-	TRBD2	TGTGCCAGCTCACTCGGGACTAGCGGGAGGGAGCAGTTCTTC	CASSLGTSGREQFF
TRBJ2-5	TRBV5-1	once	-	TGCGCCAGCAGCTTGGGTGGAGTACAAGAGACCCAGTACTTC	CASSLGGVQETQYF
TRBJ2-2	TRBV6-5	-	-	TGTGCCACACAAACGGGACTCCTCACCGGGGAGCTGTTTTTT	CATQTGLLTGELFF
TRBJ1-1	TRBV6-5	-	-	TGTGCCAGCAGTTACCGACGGGAGGACACTGAAGCTTTCTTT	CASSYRREDTEAFF
TRBJ1-5	TRBV7-6	-	-	TGTGCCAGCAGCGACCAGGGATATCAGCCCCAGCATTTT	CASSDQGYQPQHF
TRBJ2-7	TRBV16	-	TRBD1	TGTGCCAGCAGCCCCGGACAGGGGACCTACGAGCAGTACTTC	CASSPGQGTYEQYF
TRBJ2-7	TRBV5-1	few	-	TGCGCCAGCAGCTACGACGGGTCCTACGAGCAGTACTTC	CASSYDGSYEQYF
TRBJ1-4	TRBV4-1	once	TRBD1	TGCGCCAGCAGCCAAATCTACAGGGGGGGACCAGAAGAAGAAAAACTGTTTTTT	CASSQIYRGGPEEEKLFF
TRBJ1-1	TRBV7-8	-	TRBD1	TGTGCCAGCAGCTTATCCGACAGGGCAGCTTTCTTT	CASSLSDRAAFF
TRBJ2-1	TRBV5-1	-	-	TGCGCCAGCAGCTTGGGCGGCGCCATCCTCAAATACAATGAGCAGTTCTTC	CASSLGGAILKYNEQFF
TRBJ1-4	TRBV15	-	TRBD1	TGTGCCACCAGATCTCCGGGACAGGGACCTGAAAAACTGTTTTTT	CATRSPGQGPEKLFF
TRBJ2-1	TRBV11-1	-	-	TGTGCCAGCAGCTCCCGGCGGCAAAGGATGAATGAGCAGTTCTTC	CASSSRRQRMNEQFF
TRBJ2-7	TRBV19	-	-	TGTGCCAGTAGTATAGCGGGAGAGCAGTACTTC	CASSIAGEQYF
TRBJ2-3	TRBV7-2	-	TRBD2	TGTGCCAGCAGCTTAGGGGGACTAGCGGGAGGTATCGCAGATACGCAGTATTTT	CASSLGGLAGGIADTQYF
TRBJ1-6	TRBV19	-	-	TGTGCCAGTAGTATATGGGTGACGGGAGATTCACCCCTCCACTTT	CASSIWVTGDSPLHF
TRBJ2-7	TRBV5-1	few	-	TGCGCCAGCAGCTTGGCCTGGGGACTCTACGAGCAGTACTTC	CASSLAWGLYEQYF
TRBJ2-1	TRBV6-1	-	-	TGTGCCAGCACCCCATCGACTAGTTTCTATGAGCAGTTCTTC	CASTPSTSFYEQFF
TRBJ1-1	TRBV7-9	-	-	TGTGCCAGCAGCACTCAACAGGGCACTGAAGCTTTCTTT	CASSTQQGTEAFF
TRBJ2-6	TRBV18	once	TRBD1	TGTGCCAGCTCATCGGGACAGGGGGCGACTGGGGCCAACGTCCTGACTTTC	CASSSGQGATGANVLTF
TRBJ1-1	TRBV13	-	TRBD1	TGTGCCAGCAGCCCCTGGGACAGGGCGAACACTGAAGCTTTCTTT	CASSPWDRANTEAFF
TRBJ2-7	TRBV6-1	few	-	TGTGCCAGCAGACAACCGCCGGGATACTCCTACGAGCAGTACTTC	CASRQPPGYSYEQYF
TRBJ2-5	TRBV18	-	-	TGTGCCAGCTCACCAGGGCGAGCGGGTCTGGAGACCCAGTACTTC	CASSPGRAGLETQYF
TRBJ2-3	TRBV29-1	-	TRBD2	TGCAGCGTTGAACCACGCGGAGAGGGAGGGACAGATACGCAGTATTTT	CSVEPRGEGGTDTQYF
TRBJ2-3	TRBV19	-	-	TGTGCCAGTAGCATCAAGTCCTCCGTTCCAACTATTATGAATGACACAGATACGCAGTATTTT	CASSIKSSVPTIMNDTDTQYF
TRBJ2-2	TRBV2	-	TRBD1	TGTGCCAGCAACCTAGTGGGACAGGGTTCCGGGGAGCTGTTTTTT	CASNLVGQGSGELFF
TRBJ1-4	TRBV18	-	-	TGTGCCAGCTCAAGGGCGGGCCATCGACCAACTAATGAAAAACTGTTTTTT	CASSRAGHRPTNEKLFF
TRBJ1-2	TRBV7-2	-	-	TGTGCCAGCAGCTGGCCCCGCCCCAACTATGGCTACACCTTC	CASSWPRPNYGYTF
TRBJ2-3	TRBV6-4	-	-	TGTGCCAGAAGGGGCCTAGCGCCAGAAAGCACAGATACGCAGTATTTT	CARRGLAPESTDTQYF
TRBJ1-2	TRBV28	-	TRBD1	TGTGCCAGCAGTTTTACAGGGGGCTTCGACTATGGCTACACCTTC	CASSFTGGFDYGYTF
TRBJ1-4	TRBV19	-	TRBD1	TGTGCCAGTCGTGGGGGACAGGGGGCCTTTTCGGAGGAAAAACTGTTTTTT	CASRGGQGAFSEEKLFF
TRBJ1-1	TRBV15	-	TRBD1	TGTGCCACCAAAACCTACAGGGGCAGCCCGATCGACACTGAAGCTTTCTTT	CATKTYRGSPIDTEAFF
TRBJ1-4	TRBV6-1	-	TRBD1	TGTGCCAGCAGGGACAGGGTTAATGAAAAACTGTTTTTT	CASRDRVNEKLFF
TRBJ2-7	TRBV7-2	-	-	TGTGCCAGCAGCCGAGGGGGGGGAGGGGAGCAGTACTTC	CASSRGGGGEQYF
TRBJ1-2	TRBV19	-	-	TGTGCCAGTAGTGGCCGGGGGGGTGATGGCTACACCTTC	CASSGRGGDGYTF
TRBJ2-6	TRBV10-1	few	TRBD1	TGCGCCAGCAGTGACAACCGGGACAGGGGGGTTAAGTGCTCTGGGGCCAACGTCCTGACTTTC	CASSDNRDRGVKCSGANVLTF
TRBJ2-7	TRBV7-2	-	-	TGTGCCAGCAGCTTTAGGGGGTTCGAGCAGTACTTC	CASSFRGFEQYF
TRBJ1-1	TRBV6-5	-	-	TGTGCCAGCAACTTGCAACCGAGCCCAGGCACTGAAGCTTTCTTT	CASNLQPSPGTEAFF
TRBJ2-1	TRBV18	-	TRBD1	TGTGCCAGCTCAAATAGGACAGGCAGCAATGAGCAGTTCTTC	CASSNRTGSNEQFF
TRBJ2-2	TRBV7-3	-	-	TGTGCCAGCAGCCCCCGGAGGGGCCTGAACACCGGGGAGCTGTTTTTT	CASSPRRGLNTGELFF
TRBJ1-5	TRBV10-3	once	TRBD1	TGTGCCATCAGTGGACAGGGAAGCAATCAGCCCCAGCATTTT	CAISGQGSNQPQHF
TRBJ2-5	TRBV4-2	-	-	TGTGCCAACAGCTTCGGGGTCGGGGAGACCCAGTACTTC	CANSFGVGETQYF
TRBJ1-5	TRBV28	-	-	TGTGCCAGCAGTTTATCGGGTAGCAATCAGCCCCAGCATTTT	CASSLSGSNQPQHF
TRBJ2-1	TRBV7-9	-	TRBD2	TGTGCCAGCAGCTTAGGTCTACTAGCGGGGCTTAGCTCCTACAATGAGCAGTTCTTC	CASSLGLLAGLSSYNEQFF
TRBJ2-3	TRBV5-4	-	-	TGTGCCAGCAGCACTACGGGGGTCCTTGGAGATACGCAGTATTTT	CASSTTGVLGDTQYF
TRBJ2-2	TRBV6-5	-	-	TGTGCCAGCAGTTATCAACCCCGGGATGGACGGGAGCTGTTTTTT	CASSYQPRDGRELFF
TRBJ1-1	TRBV5-6	-	-	TGTGCCAGCAGCGCCGGGTTTGAAGCTTTCTTT	CASSAGFEAFF
TRBJ1-2	TRBV5-1	-	-	TGCGCCAGCAGCTTGGAGGGGATCTATGGCTACACCTTC	CASSLEGIYGYTF
TRBJ2-5	TRBV7-9	-	TRBD1	TGTGCCAGCAGCTATGGGGACAGGAAGGAGACCCAGTACTTC	CASSYGDRKETQYF
TRBJ1-5	TRBV7-9	few	TRBD1	TGTGCCAGCAGCTACCGGACAGGGATGCGGCCCCAGCATTTT	CASSYRTGMRPQHF
TRBJ1-5	TRBV11-1	-	-	TGTGCCAGCAGCCTATCTTGGAATCAGCCCCAGCATTTT	CASSLSWNQPQHF